Shown below are 27 T cell receptor beta chains from a single sample sequenced in a study of tumor-infiltrating lymphocytes in primary liver carcinoma (dated by TCRdb to between 2016 and 2019). The sequencer listed for this sample is Illumina HiSeq 2500. Using a constant-region primer and ProtoScript II reverse transcriptase, TCRbeta-specific cDNA was reverse-transcribed from about 540 ng total RNA. Three nested multiplex PCR rounds, following a slightly modified ARM-PCR procedure, were used to build the TCRbeta libraries. Multiplex TRBV1-TRBV30 forward primers and a Cbeta reverse primer were used in the first two PCR rounds, each of which was run for around 10 cycles. TCRdb applied fastp at Q25 and MiXCR to the public reads, then kept only in-frame beta chains. Merged by CDR3 protein, the rows form single entries marked with the most common genes and DNA. The sample records approximately 88,000 distinct CDR3 sequences, about 73% of which are singletons. 27% of the sample goes to the ten largest clones.

Total RNA and DNA were co-extracted without cell sorting from around 20-30 mg of bulk tissue using the AllPrep DNA/RNA mini kit. The source material was tumor-adjacent normal liver tissue. The source is a man aged 40-49 years with primary liver carcinoma and hepatitis B virus infection.

This clonotype came up once. A much larger clone sits a single nucleotide away, making a read error possible. The rearrangement joins TRBV10-3 to TRBJ2-7, with 7 bases lining up with TRBD1. This CDR3 has 12 amino acids. Germline V gene lookup returns CDR1 ENHRY and CDR2 SYGVKD. CDR3 protein: CDIGTAPYEQYF. The CDR3 nucleotides read TGTGACATTGGGACAGCTCCCTACGAGCAGTACTTC.

DNA for the CDR3: TGCAGCGTTGACGGTCGGGGGGTCACTGAAGCTTTCTTT. It yields the protein CSVDGRGVTEAFF. The V and J genes are TRBV29-1 and TRBJ1-1; D is perhaps TRBD1 (5 bases). CDR1 and CDR2 (germline): SQVTM, ANQGSEA. V lost 3 bases and J lost 4, with 12 bases in between. This CDR3 comprises 13 residues.

Points on this clonotype: A read error may explain this, as a much larger clone is one base away. This chain's CDR3 is CASSGRMAGGADMQYF. The CDR3 nucleotides are TGTGCCAGCAGCGGTCGAATGGCGGGAGGGGCAGATATGCAGTATTTT. This chain links TRBV4-2 with TRBJ2-3, with 9 bases aligning to TRBD2. The CDR3 contains 16 residues. Germline assignment: CDR1 LGHNA and CDR2 YNFKEQ.

Points on this clonotype: This sequence may be a read error, since a much larger clone differs from it by one base. The rearrangement joins TRBV10-2 to TRBJ2-7; a possible D gene is TRBD2 (6 bases). The germline gives CDR1 WSHSY, CDR2 SAAADI. This CDR3 has 14 residues. V lost 6 bases, J lost 2 bases, and 14 bases lay in between. CDR3 protein: CASSVDSGAYEQYF. DNA of the CDR3: TGCGCCAGCAGCGTTGATAGCGGAGCCTACGAGCAGTACTTC.

This chain joins TRBV7-9 and TRBJ2-1; D possibly corresponds to TRBD2 (6 bases). Germline V gene lookup returns CDR1 SEHNR and CDR2 FQNEAQ (reference sequence). This CDR3 comprises 16 residues. The V end lost 4 bases, the J end lost 10 bases, and 23 bases lay between the germline ends. For the CDR3, the DNA is TGTGCCAGCAGCTCATTGCCTAGCGTGAGGGCTCTGGAGCAGTTCTTC. It specifies CASSSLPSVRALEQFF.

The chain has TRBV11-2 and TRBJ1-3, with 9 bases identical to TRBD1. CDR3 length: 16 residues. Germline values: CDR1 SGHAT, CDR2 FQNNGV. With V trimmed by 5 bases and J by 4 bases, 9 bases remained unmatched. The CDR3: CASSGQTGGEGNTIYF. For the CDR3, the DNA is TGTGCCAGCAGCGGGCAGACAGGGGGAGAAGGAAACACCATATATTTT.

This clonotype appeared a single time. The CDR3 is CSVSTWDDQPQHF. For the CDR3, the DNA is TGCAGCGTATCGACATGGGACGATCAGCCCCAGCATTTT. The chain has TRBV29-1 and TRBJ1-5; maybe TRBD1 (5 bases). This CDR3 comprises 13 residues. V shed 6 bases and J shed 5 bases, with 14 bases lying between them. CDR1 is SQVTM and CDR2 is ANQGSEA in the germline V gene.

Regarding this clonotype: It may be a read error: a sequence one base away is much more abundant. This chain uses TRBV2 with TRBJ2-1; D is possibly TRBD2 (5 bases). This CDR3 has 13 residues. CDR1 SNHLY and CDR2 FYNNEI come from the germline V gene. DNA for the CDR3: TGTACCAGCAGCCCCGGACTCGTCGATGAGCAGTTCTTC. As protein: CTSSPGLVDEQFF. Full variable domain (remainder filled in from reference TRBV2 and TRBJ2-1): EPEVTQTPSHQVTQMGQEVILRCVPISNHLYFYWYRQILGQKVEFLVSFYNNEISEKSEIFDDQFSVERPDGSNFTLKIRSTKLEDSAMYFCTSSPGLVDEQFFGPGTRLTVL.

Regarding this clonotype: The junction and the germline gene differ at one end; a read error may be behind it. The chain uses TRBV4-1 and TRBJ1-1, with 7 bases identical to TRBD1. CDR1 is MGHRA and CDR2 is YSYEKL in the germline V gene. The CDR3 extends over 15 amino acids. CDR3 amino acids: CASGQLRGGDIEAFF. The CDR3 DNA sequence: TGCGCCAGCGGCCAACTCAGGGGGGGTGACATTGAAGCCTTCTTT.

Relative to its sample, this clonotype is medium-sized. The gene calls are TRBV11-2 and TRBJ2-7; 9 bases are shared with TRBD2. Unmatched junction bases numbered 5, after V lost 1 base and J lost 4 bases. In germline, CDR1 is SGHAT, CDR2 FQNNGV. CDR3 length equals 15 residues. The CDR3: CASSLVAGGPYEQYF. Written as DNA, the CDR3 is TGTGCCAGCAGCTTAGTGGCGGGAGGGCCGTACGAGCAGTACTTC.

V gene TRBV10-3 combines with J gene TRBJ2-3; D unresolved. Germline CDR1 is ENHRY and CDR2 is SYGVKD. The CDR3 is 13 residues long. CDR3 in DNA: TGTGACACCAGTGATGGTCCGGCGAGAGCGCAGTATTTT. Translation: CDTSDGPARAQYF.

Notes on this clonotype: The junction departs from the called germline gene at one end, perhaps through a read error. The chain couples TRBV12-3 or TRBV12-4 to TRBJ2-5, with TRBD2 as a possible D gene (6 bases). CDR3 length: 15 amino acids. CDR3 loop: CASSPHGGSKETQYF. The DNA of the CDR3 is TGTGCCAGCAGTCCCCACGGGGGTTCGAAAGAGACTCAGTACTTC.

Notes on this clonotype: The missing conserved phenylalanine or tryptophan at the end of this CDR3 makes a read error likely. The J gene is TRBJ2-3, the V gene TRBV30, with 9 bases fitting TRBD1. The germline CDR1 and CDR2 sequences are GTSNPN and SVGIG (reference sequence). This CDR3 contains 13 residues. After removal of 6 bases from V and 0 bases from J, the junction contained 1 base not matched to a gene. The CDR3 reads CACDRGSTDTQYL. Written as DNA, the CDR3 is TGTGCCTGCGACAGGGGGAGCACAGATACGCAGTATCTT.

As regards this clonotype: The conserved closing phenylalanine or tryptophan is absent in this CDR3, likely reflecting a read error. No DNA is shown, since the ends of the CDR3 on it are uncertain; the CDR3 is the one TCRdb lists. The CDR3 is CASSTHDGETQYY. This chain connects TRBV21-1 to TRBJ2-5. TRBV21-1 is classified as a pseudogene. The length of the CDR3 is 13 amino acids, counting both ends.

This clonotype was seen ten or more times. The genes are TRBV6-5 and TRBJ1-5; unclear D gene. The CDR3 has 15 residues. Between the trimmed V and J ends, which lost 0 bases and 1 base, there was a span of 7 bases. Germline CDR1 reads MNHEY; CDR2 reads SVGAGI. In DNA form, the CDR3 reads TGTGCCAGCAGTTACTCGATGCGAAGCAATCAGCCCCAGCATTTT. Its protein product is CASSYSMRSNQPQHF.

Comment on this clonotype: The junction departs from the called germline gene at one end, perhaps through a read error. This chain connects TRBV6-1 to TRBJ1-5; D is unresolved. Germline V CDR1 and CDR2: MNHNS, SASEGT. CDR3 length: 15 amino acids. DNA of the CDR3: TGTGCCAGCAGTGTGGACGTCGGTAGCAATGAGCCCCAACATTTT. It specifies CASSVDVGSNEPQHF.

The V gene is TRBV11-2, the J gene TRBJ2-1; 7 nucleotides align to TRBD2. J was trimmed by 9 bases and V by 6 bases; bases with no gene match: 17. The CDR3 contains 16 residues. Germline CDR1 is SGHAT and CDR2 is FQNNGV. CDR3 sequence: CASSLGIGLVMGEQFF. In DNA, the CDR3 is TGTGCCAGCAGTTTGGGTATCGGACTAGTCATGGGTGAGCAGTTCTTC.

Concerning this clonotype: One base away lies a much larger clone, so this may be a sequencing read error. V usage is TRBV5-5 and J usage is TRBJ1-1, with a weak D call TRBD1 (5 bases). The germline gives CDR1 SGHKS, CDR2 YYEKEE (reference sequence). Trimming cost V 3 bases and J 10 bases, with 13 bases left between them. The CDR3 loop spans 12 amino acids. The CDR3 DNA is TGTGCCAGCAGCTCGGCGCATGGGGGAGCTTTCTTT. Encoded protein: CASSSAHGGAFF.

This clonotype was seen once. The germline gene is not matched at one end of the junction; a read error may be the cause. The V and J genes are TRBV4-1 and TRBJ2-5; D remains ambiguous. Germline CDR1 and CDR2: MGHRA and YSYEKL. This CDR3 spans 13 amino acids. CDR3 residues: CTSSQDAGETRYF. In DNA form, the CDR3 reads TGCACCAGCAGCCAAGATGCCGGCGAGACCCGGTACTTC.

This clonotype was seen a single time. The CDR3, as DNA: TGTGCCAGCAGCGCTCAGGACACCAAAGAGACCCAGTACTTC. Encoded protein: CASSAQDTKETQYF. The chain is built from TRBV7-9 and TRBJ2-5, with D possibly TRBD1 on 5 matching bases. The germline CDR1 and CDR2 sequences are SEHNR and FQNEAQ (reference sequence). The CDR3 sequence is 14 residues long. V gave up 5 bases and J gave up 3 bases, with 13 bases separating them.

This clonotype has at least ten counts. The chain is built from TRBV5-4 and TRBJ2-1; D unresolved. Trimming cost V 1 base and J 7 bases, with 3 bases left between them. Germline V gives CDR1 SGHNT, CDR2 YYREEE (reference sequence). The CDR3 loop spans 11 amino acids. This CDR3 reads CASSLSNEQFF. DNA for the CDR3: TGTGCCAGCAGCTTGAGTAATGAGCAGTTCTTC.

Remarks on this clonotype: The CDR3 does not end in the conserved phenylalanine or tryptophan, so this is likely a read error. The genes are TRBV11-2 and TRBJ1-5; D remains unclear. This CDR3 spans 16 amino acids. CDR1 and CDR2 from the germline V gene are SGHAT and FQNNGV. V lost 1 base and J lost 4, with 14 bases in between. Here the CDR3 DNA reads TGTGCCAGCAGCTTAGGCCCTCCCGAGACAAATCAGCCCCAGCATCTT. As protein: CASSLGPPETNQPQHL.

Remarks on this clonotype: One junction end disagrees with the germline gene, perhaps due to a read error. The chain couples TRBV11-2 to TRBJ2-3; D might be TRBD2 (5 bases). Looked up from germline, CDR1 is SGHAT and CDR2 is FQNNGV. The CDR3 is 14 residues long. The chain's CDR3 is CATSPSTRGDTQYF. CDR3 bases: TGTGCCACCAGCCCCAGCACACGGGGAGATACGCAGTATTTT.

On this clonotype itself: This may be a read error, as it is one base from a much larger clone. The chain is built from TRBV12-3 or TRBV12-4 and TRBJ1-1; D remains ambiguous. The CDR3 totals 12 residues. The DNA of the CDR3 is TGTGCCAGCAGCCGTGCGAACACTGAAGTTTTCTTT. Translation gives CASSRANTEVFF.

This clonotype was seen more than once but under ten times. This chain joins TRBV28 and TRBJ1-5; D call uncertain. The CDR3 runs to 14 residues. Germline values: CDR1 MDHEN, CDR2 SYDVKM. V was shortened by 2 bases and J by 7 bases, with 12 bases between the two germline ends. The CDR3 region is CASSLLGVGQPQHF. CDR3 DNA: TGTGCCAGCAGTTTACTCGGGGTCGGGCAGCCCCAGCATTTT.

This chain connects TRBV6-1 to TRBJ2-3; possible D gene TRBD2, 5 bases. This CDR3 is 16 amino acids long. In germline, CDR1 is MNHNS, CDR2 SASEGT. The CDR3 here is CAGSQLASLTTDTQYF. DNA of the CDR3: TGTGCAGGCAGTCAATTAGCGAGTTTAACCACAGATACGCAGTATTTT.

The chain joins TRBV11-3 to TRBJ2-1; 11 bases match TRBD2. The germline V gene has CDR1 SGHNT and CDR2 YENEEA. V dropped 7 bases and J dropped 10; count of bases not matched to a gene: 9. The length of the CDR3 is 14 residues. DNA of the CDR3: TGTGCCAGCACCCACCTAGCGGGAGGAGGAGAGCAGTTCTTC. Its translation: CASTHLAGGGEQFF.